This section outlines one TCR beta chain sequence together with its context. Under the authors' procedure: Amplified reference gene primers provided the basis for estimating nucleated cell counts. Sequencing was performed with immunoSEQ multiplex PCR; in TCRdb, only in-frame clones are kept and a portion is missing. The V and J calls and clone size come from that table; D and trimming were worked out from the DNA. Among 250,000 or so clones listed, approximately 86% were seen once. This sample was included in a study of blood T cell repertoires in COVID-19. Background on the study: Material from acute and convalescent COVID-19 was sourced from the United States, Italy and Spain. PBMCs, B-cell-depleted T cells, or T cells were the source of the cDNA or gDNA that made up the material.

Trimming stripped 0 bases from V and 2 bases from J, with 8 bases between. CDR1 is MNHNS and CDR2 is SASEGT in the germline V gene. CDR3 size: 15 residues. The receptor comes from a man aged 40-49 years with active or convalescent COVID-19. The V call is TRBV6-1, the J call TRBJ1-3; D is ambiguous. Sequencing used peripheral blood. The CDR3 region has the DNA TGTGCCAGCAGTGAAGCCGGAGGTACTGGAAACACCATATATTTT. Translated, it gives CASSEAGGTGNTIYF.